This T cell receptor (beta chain) comes out of a study of blood T cell repertoires in COVID-19. Study background: Sites across the United States, Italy and Spain contributed samples from acute and convalescent COVID-19.

In the source study's methods: Estimation of nucleated cell counts was performed using reference gene primer amplification. Sequencing used immunoSEQ multiplex PCR; TCRdb keeps in-frame clones, though not all of them. Clonal size and the V and J genes are those of that table, whereas D and trimming came from the DNA. The sample lists fewer than 300,000 clones, more than 70% occurring once. Study members were between about 18 and 100 years old and lived in about two dozen US regions. Cohorts were determined from participant-reported clinical history. This CDR3 region has 14 residues. Germline V gene data show CDR1 as SGDLS and CDR2 as YYNGEE. With 5 bases removed from V and 4 bases from J, the gap between germline ends came to 15 bases.

This clonotype was sampled from a woman aged 40 to 49 with acute COVID-19. The sequenced sample was PBMCs or T cells enriched from blood (not recorded which). The chain employs TRBV9 and TRBJ1-1; no clear D gene. This CDR3 is CASSSLAGSTEAFF. The CDR3 DNA follows: TGTGCCAGCAGTTCTTTAGCGGGGTCCACTGAAGCTTTCTTT.